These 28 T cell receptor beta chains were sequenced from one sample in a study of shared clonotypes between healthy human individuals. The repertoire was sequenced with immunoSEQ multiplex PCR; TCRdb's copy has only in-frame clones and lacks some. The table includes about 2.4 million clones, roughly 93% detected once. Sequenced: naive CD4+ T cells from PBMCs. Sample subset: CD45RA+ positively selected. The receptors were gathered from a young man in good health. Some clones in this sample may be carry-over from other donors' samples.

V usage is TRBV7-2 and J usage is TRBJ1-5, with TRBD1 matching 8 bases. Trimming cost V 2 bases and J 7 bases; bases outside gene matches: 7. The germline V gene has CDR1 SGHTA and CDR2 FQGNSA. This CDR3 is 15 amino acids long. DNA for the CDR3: TGTGCCAGCAGCTTACGGAGGGGACAGGAGCAGCCCCAGCATTTT. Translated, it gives CASSLRRGQEQPQHF.

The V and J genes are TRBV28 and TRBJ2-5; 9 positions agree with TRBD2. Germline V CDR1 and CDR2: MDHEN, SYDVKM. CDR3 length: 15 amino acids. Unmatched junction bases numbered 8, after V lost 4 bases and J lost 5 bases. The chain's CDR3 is CASSWGSGSTETQYF. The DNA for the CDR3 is TGTGCCAGCAGTTGGGGTAGCGGGAGTACGGAGACCCAGTACTTC.

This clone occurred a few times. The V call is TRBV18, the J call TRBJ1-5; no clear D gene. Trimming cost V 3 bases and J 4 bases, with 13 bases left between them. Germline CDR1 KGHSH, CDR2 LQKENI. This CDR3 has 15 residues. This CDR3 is CASSPDAGGNQPQHF. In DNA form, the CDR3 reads TGTGCCAGCTCACCGGATGCGGGCGGGAATCAGCCCCAGCATTTT.

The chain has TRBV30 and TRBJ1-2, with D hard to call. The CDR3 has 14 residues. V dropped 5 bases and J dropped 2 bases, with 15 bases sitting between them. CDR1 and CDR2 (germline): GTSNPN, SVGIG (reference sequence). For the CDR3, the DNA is TGTGCCTGGCCCCGCCCCGGGATAAACTATGGCTACACCTTC. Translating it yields CAWPRPGINYGYTF.

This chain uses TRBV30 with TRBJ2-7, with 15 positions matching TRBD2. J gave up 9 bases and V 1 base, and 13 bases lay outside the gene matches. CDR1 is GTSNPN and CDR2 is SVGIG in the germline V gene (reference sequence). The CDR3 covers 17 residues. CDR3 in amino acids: CAWSAGTSGRQRTRQYF. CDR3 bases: TGTGCCTGGAGTGCCGGGACTAGCGGGAGGCAAAGAACCCGGCAGTACTTC.

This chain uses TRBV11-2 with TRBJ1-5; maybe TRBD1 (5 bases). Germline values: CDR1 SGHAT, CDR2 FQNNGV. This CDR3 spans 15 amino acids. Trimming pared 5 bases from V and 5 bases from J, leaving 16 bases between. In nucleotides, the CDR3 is TGTGCCAGCAGCCGAGTTGAGGGAGGGGATCAGCCCCAGCATTTT. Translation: CASSRVEGGDQPQHF.

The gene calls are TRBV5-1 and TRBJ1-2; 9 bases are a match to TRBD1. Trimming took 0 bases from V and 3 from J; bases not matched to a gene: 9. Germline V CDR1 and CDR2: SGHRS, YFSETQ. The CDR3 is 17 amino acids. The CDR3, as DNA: TGCGCCAGCAGCTTGGAGCCGTCGGGACAGGGTCACTATGGCTACACCTTC. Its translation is CASSLEPSGQGHYGYTF.

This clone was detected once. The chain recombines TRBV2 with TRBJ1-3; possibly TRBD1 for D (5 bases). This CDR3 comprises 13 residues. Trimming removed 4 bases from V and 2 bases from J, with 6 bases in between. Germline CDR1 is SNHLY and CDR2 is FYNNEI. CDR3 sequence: CASSATAGNTIYF. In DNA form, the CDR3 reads TGTGCCAGCAGTGCGACAGCTGGAAACACCATATATTTT. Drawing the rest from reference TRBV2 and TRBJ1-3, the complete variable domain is EPEVTQTPSHQVTQMGQEVILRCVPISNHLYFYWYRQILGQKVEFLVSFYNNEISEKSEIFDDQFSVERPDGSNFTLKIRSTKLEDSAMYFCASSATAGNTIYFGEGSWLTVV.

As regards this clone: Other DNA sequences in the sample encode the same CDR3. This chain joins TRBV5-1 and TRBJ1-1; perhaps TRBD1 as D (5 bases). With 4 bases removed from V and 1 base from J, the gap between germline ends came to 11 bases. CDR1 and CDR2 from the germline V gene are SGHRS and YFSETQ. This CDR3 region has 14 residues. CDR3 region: CASSAGTGNTEAFF. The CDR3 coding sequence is TGCGCCAGCAGCGCCGGAACAGGGAACACTGAAGCTTTCTTT.

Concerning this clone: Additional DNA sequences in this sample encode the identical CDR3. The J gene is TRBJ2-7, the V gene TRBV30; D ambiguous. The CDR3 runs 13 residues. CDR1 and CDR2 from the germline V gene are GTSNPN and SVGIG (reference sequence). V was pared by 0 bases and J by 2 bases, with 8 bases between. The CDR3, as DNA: TGTGCCTGGAGTGTTGGACGTGCCTACGAGCAGTACTTC. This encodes CAWSVGRAYEQYF. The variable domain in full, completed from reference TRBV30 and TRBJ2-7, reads SQTIHQWPATLVQPVGSPLSLECTVEGTSNPNLYWYRQAAGRGLQLLFYSVGIGQISSEVPQNLSASRPQDRQFILSSKKLLLSDSGFYLCAWSVGRAYEQYFGPGTRLTVT.

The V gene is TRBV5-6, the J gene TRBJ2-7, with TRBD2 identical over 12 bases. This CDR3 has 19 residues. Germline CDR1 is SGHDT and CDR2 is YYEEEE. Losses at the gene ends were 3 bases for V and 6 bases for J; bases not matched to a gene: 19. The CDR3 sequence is CASSWWTSGNLKGRGEQYF. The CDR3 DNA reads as TGTGCCAGCAGCTGGTGGACTAGCGGGAATTTAAAGGGGAGGGGCGAGCAGTACTTC.

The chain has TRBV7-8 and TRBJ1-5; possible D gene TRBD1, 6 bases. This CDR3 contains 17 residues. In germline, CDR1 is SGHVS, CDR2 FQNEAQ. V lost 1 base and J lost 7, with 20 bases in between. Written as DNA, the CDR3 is TGTGCCAGCAGCTTAGGGACCCGGGACCGGAGGGGGCAGCCCCAGCATTTT. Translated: CASSLGTRDRRGQPQHF.

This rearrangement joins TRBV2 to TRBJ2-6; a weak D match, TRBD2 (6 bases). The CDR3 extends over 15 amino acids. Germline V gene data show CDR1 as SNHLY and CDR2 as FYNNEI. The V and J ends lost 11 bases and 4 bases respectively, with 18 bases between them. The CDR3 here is CAVGRPSPGANVLTF. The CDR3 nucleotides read TGTGCCGTGGGGAGGCCGAGTCCAGGGGCCAACGTCCTGACTTTC.

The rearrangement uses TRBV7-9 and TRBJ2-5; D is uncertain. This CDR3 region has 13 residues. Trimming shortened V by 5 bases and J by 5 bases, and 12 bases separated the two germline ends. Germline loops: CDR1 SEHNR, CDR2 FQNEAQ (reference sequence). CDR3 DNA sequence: TGTGCCAGCAGCCCCGGGCTAAGGGAGACCCAGTACTTC. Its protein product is CASSPGLRETQYF.

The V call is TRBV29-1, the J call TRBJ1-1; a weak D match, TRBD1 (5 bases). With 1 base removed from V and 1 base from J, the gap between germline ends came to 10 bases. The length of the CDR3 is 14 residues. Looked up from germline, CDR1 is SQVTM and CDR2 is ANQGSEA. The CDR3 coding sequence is TGCAGCGTTGAAGTAACGGGACGGAACACTGAAGCTTTCTTT. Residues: CSVEVTGRNTEAFF.

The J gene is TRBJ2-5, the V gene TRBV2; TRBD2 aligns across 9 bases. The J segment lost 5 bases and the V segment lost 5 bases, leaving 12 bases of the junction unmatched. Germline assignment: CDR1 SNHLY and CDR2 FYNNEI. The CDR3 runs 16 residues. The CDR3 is CASSRLLAGNGETQYF. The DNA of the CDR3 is TGTGCCAGCAGTAGGTTGCTAGCGGGAAATGGGGAGACCCAGTACTTC.

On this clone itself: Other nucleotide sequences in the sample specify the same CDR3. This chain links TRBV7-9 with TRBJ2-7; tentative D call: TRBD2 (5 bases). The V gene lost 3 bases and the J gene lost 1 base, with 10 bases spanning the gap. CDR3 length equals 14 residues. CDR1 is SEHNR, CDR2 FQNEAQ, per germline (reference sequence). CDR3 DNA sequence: TGTGCCAGCAGCTTGAGCGGTAGTTCCTACGAGCAGTACTTC. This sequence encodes CASSLSGSSYEQYF.

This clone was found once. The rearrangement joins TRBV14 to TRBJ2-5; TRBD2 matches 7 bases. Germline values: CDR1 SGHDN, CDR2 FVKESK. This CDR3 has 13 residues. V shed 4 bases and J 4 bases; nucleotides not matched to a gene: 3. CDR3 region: CASSRGLRETQYF. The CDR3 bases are TGTGCCAGCAGCCGGGGACTACGAGAGACCCAGTACTTC.

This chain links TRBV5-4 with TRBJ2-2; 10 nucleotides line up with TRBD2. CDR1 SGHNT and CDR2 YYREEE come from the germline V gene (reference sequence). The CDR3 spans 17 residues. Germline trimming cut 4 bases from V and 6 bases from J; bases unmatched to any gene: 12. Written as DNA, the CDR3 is TGTGCCAGCAGCAAACCCGCTAGCGGGAGTTCGGCCGGGGAGCTGTTTTTT. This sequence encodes CASSKPASGSSAGELFF.

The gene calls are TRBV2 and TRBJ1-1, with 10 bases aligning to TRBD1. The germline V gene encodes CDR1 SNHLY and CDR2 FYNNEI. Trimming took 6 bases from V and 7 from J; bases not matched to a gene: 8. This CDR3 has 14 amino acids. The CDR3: CASRVDRGLSEAFF. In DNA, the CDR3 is TGTGCCAGCAGGGTCGACAGGGGGCTGAGTGAAGCTTTCTTT.

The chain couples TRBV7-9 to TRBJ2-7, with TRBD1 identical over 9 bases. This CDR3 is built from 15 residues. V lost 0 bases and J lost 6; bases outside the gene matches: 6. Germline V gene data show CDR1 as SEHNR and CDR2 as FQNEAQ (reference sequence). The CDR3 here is CASSLAGQGGGEQYF. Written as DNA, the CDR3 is TGTGCCAGCAGCTTAGCGGGACAGGGCGGTGGCGAGCAGTACTTC.

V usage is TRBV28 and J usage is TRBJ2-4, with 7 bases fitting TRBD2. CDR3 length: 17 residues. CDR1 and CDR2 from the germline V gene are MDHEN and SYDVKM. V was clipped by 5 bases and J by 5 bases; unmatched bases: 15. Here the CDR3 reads CASSRLGAGERENIQYF. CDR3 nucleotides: TGTGCCAGCAGTCGGTTAGGGGCGGGGGAACGGGAAAACATTCAGTACTTC.

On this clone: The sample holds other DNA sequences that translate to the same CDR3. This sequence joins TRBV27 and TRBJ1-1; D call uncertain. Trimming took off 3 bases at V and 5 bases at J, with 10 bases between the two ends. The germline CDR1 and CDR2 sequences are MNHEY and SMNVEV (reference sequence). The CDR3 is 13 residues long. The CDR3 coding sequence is TGTGCCAGCAGTTTCCCGGGAAATACTGAAGCTTTCTTT. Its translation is CASSFPGNTEAFF.

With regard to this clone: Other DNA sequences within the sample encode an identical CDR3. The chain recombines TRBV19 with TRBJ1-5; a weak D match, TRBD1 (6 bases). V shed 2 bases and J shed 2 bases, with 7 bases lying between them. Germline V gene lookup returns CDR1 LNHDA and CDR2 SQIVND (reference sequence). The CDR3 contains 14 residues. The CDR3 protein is CASSIKGGNQPQHF. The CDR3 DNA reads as TGTGCCAGTAGTATAAAGGGGGGCAATCAGCCCCAGCATTTT.

As DNA, the CDR3 is TGCGCCAGCAGCTTGGCCGGCGGGCCCTCTGGGGCCAACGTCCTGACTTTC. Translation gives CASSLAGGPSGANVLTF. The gene calls are TRBV5-1 and TRBJ2-6; D perhaps matches TRBD2 (5 bases). The germline CDR1 and CDR2 sequences are SGHRS and YFSETQ. This CDR3 is built from 17 residues. V gave up 0 bases and J gave up 0 bases, with 10 bases separating them.

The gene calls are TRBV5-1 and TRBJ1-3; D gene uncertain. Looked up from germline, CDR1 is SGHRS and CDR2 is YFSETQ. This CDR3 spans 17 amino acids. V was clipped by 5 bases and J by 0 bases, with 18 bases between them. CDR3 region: CASSSSGGPSSGNTIYF. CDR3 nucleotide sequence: TGCGCCAGCAGTTCCTCTGGTGGACCGAGCTCTGGAAACACCATATATTTT.

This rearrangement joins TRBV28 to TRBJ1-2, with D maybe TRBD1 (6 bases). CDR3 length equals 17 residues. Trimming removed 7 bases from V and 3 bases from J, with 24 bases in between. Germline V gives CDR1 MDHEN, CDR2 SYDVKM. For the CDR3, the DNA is TGTGCCAGCACAACTGCCGGGGGAGGGGGGCAGGACTATGGCTACACCTTC. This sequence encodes CASTTAGGGGQDYGYTF.

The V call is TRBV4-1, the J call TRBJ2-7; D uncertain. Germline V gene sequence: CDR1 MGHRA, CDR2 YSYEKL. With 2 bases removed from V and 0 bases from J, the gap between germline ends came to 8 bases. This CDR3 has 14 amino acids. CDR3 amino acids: CASSQNSLSYEQYF. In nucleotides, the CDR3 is TGCGCCAGCAGCCAAAACTCCCTCTCCTACGAGCAGTACTTC.